A single sample gave rise to the 6 T cell receptor beta chains below, sequenced in a study of T-cell reconstitution after alpha-beta-depleted transplantation in children. Preparation of the TCRbeta library involved a method that used unique molecular identifiers. Each CDR3 protein gets one entry after TCRdb re-called the PCR reads with MiXCR. Among about 440,000 distinct CDR3 sequences, roughly two fifths were seen once, and the ten largest hold 25% to 30%. Sample: PBMCs, taken before TCRalphabeta/CD19-depleted stem cell transplant. These receptors were obtained from a girl aged 2-10 years with aplastic anemia, due to receive a stem cell transplant.

The CDR3, as DNA: TGCGCCAGCAGTGAGTCGACTAGCGGGGTGAGGAATGAGCAGTTCTTC. Protein: CASSESTSGVRNEQFF. The rearrangement links TRBV10-2 to TRBJ2-1, with TRBD2 matching over 11 bases. In germline, CDR1 is WSHSY, CDR2 SAAADI. The CDR3 has 16 residues. Trimming at V came to 0 bases and at J to 7 bases, leaving 5 bases not matched to a gene.

The sample holds a few counts of this clonotype. The chain carries TRBV15 and TRBJ2-5; unclear D gene. The V end lost 1 base, the J end lost 2 bases, and 8 bases lay between the germline ends. Germline CDR1 is LNHNV and CDR2 is YYDKDF (reference sequence). This CDR3 is built from 14 residues. In DNA form, the CDR3 reads TGTGCCACCAGCAGAGCTCGAAAACAAGAGACCCAGTACTTC. This gives the protein CATSRARKQETQYF.

This clonotype was observed a handful of times. The chain is built from TRBV28 and TRBJ2-3; D unresolved. The CDR3 sequence is 14 residues long. V dropped 3 bases and J dropped 5 bases, with 12 bases sitting between them. Germline values: CDR1 MDHEN, CDR2 SYDVKM. CDR3 protein: CASSFGPTRDTQYF. The CDR3 nucleotides are TGTGCCAGCAGTTTCGGACCTACGCGAGATACGCAGTATTTT.

This clonotype was observed a few times. The rearrangement links TRBV27 to TRBJ2-3, with 10 bases identical to TRBD2. This CDR3 spans 16 amino acids. V lost 5 bases, J lost 4 bases, and 9 bases stayed unmatched. The germline CDR1 and CDR2 sequences are MNHEY and SMNVEV (reference sequence). In DNA form, the CDR3 reads TGTGCCAGCAGTCCCCGAAAGGGGACTAGCGCAGATACGCAGTATTTT. Its protein product is CASSPRKGTSADTQYF.

The J gene is TRBJ2-1, the V gene TRBV7-9; TRBD1 agrees at 9 bases. The V gene end was trimmed by 5 bases and the J gene end by 5 bases; junction bases not matched to a gene: 13. CDR3 length: 17 amino acids. Germline V CDR1 and CDR2: SEHNR, FQNEAQ (reference sequence). For the CDR3, the DNA is TGTGCCAGCAGCCTTCCGCAATGGGACAGGGACGACAATGAGCAGTTCTTC. It specifies CASSLPQWDRDDNEQFF.

For this clonotype: Since a much larger clone is just one base distant, this may be a read error. V gene TRBV5-1 combines with J gene TRBJ2-7; TRBD1 agrees at 8 bases. Per the germline V gene, CDR1 is SGHRS and CDR2 is YFSETQ. CDR3 length equals 14 residues. The CDR3 region has the DNA TGCGCCAACAGCGCCGGACAGGGCCCCTACGAGCAGTACTTC. It yields the protein CANSAGQGPYEQYF.